Shown below are 29 T cell receptor beta chains from a single sample sequenced in a study of response to subunit inactivated influenza vaccine. TCRdb reanalysed the RT-PCR reads using MiXCR and keeps one entry per CDR3 protein. The sample yields about 500,000 distinct CDR3 sequences, 7.2% seen once. The material sequenced was PBMCs from blood, taken roughly 24 months after vaccination. The origin of the receptors is a man between 50 and 75 years old who received an inactivated influenza vaccine.

This clonotype came up a few times. The V gene is TRBV20-1, the J gene TRBJ1-6, with 7 bases matching TRBD1. The CDR3 spans 13 residues. V lost 3 bases, J lost 6 bases, and 2 bases stayed unmatched. Germline loops: CDR1 DFQATT, CDR2 SNEGSKA (reference sequence). The CDR3 loop is CSARGTANSPLHF. CDR3 sequence (DNA): TGCAGTGCTAGGGGGACAGCTAATTCACCCCTCCACTTT.

This clonotype was seen ten or more times. This chain connects TRBV20-1 to TRBJ2-7, with D perhaps TRBD1 or TRBD2 (5 bases each). Per germline, CDR1 DFQATT and CDR2 SNEGSKA (reference sequence). Trimming removed 0 bases from V and 4 bases from J, with 16 bases in between. This CDR3 region has 15 residues. The CDR3 DNA reads as TGCAGTGCTAGAGAGCCACCGGGGCCGATTTACGAGCAGTACTTC. It yields the protein CSAREPPGPIYEQYF.

This clonotype was counted a few times. The rearrangement uses TRBV4-2 and TRBJ2-7, with a weak D call TRBD1 (5 bases). Trimming removed 0 bases from V and 0 bases from J, with 9 bases in between. Germline V gives CDR1 LGHNA, CDR2 YNFKEQ. This CDR3 comprises 15 residues. The CDR3 DNA is TGTGCCAGCAGCCAAGAAGACAGCCTCTCCTACGAGCAGTACTTC. Translated: CASSQEDSLSYEQYF.

The chain recombines TRBV18 with TRBJ1-2; the D is unclear. The germline CDR1 and CDR2 sequences are KGHSH and LQKENI. The CDR3 sequence is 15 residues long. V was pared by 4 bases and J by 6 bases, with 18 bases between. CDR3 nucleotides: TGTGCCAGCTCACAATCCGATATAGTGGCAGATGGCTACACCTTC. Its protein product is CASSQSDIVADGYTF.

On this clonotype: One base away lies a much larger clone, so this may be a sequencing read error. The rearrangement links TRBV28 to TRBJ2-4, with D tentatively TRBD1 or TRBD2 (7 bases each). Germline loops: CDR1 MDHEN, CDR2 SYDVKM. The CDR3 totals 19 residues. CDR3 in DNA: TGTGCCAGCAGTTTATCGGAGGTTCAGGGGGGGTTAGCCAAAGACATTCAGTACTTC. Translation gives CASSLSEVQGGLAKDIQYF.

The chain carries TRBV2 and TRBJ2-7; D perhaps matches TRBD2 (5 bases). Looked up from germline, CDR1 is SNHLY and CDR2 is FYNNEI. V was trimmed by 4 bases and J by 2 bases, leaving 12 bases between them. The CDR3 runs to 14 residues. For the CDR3, the DNA is TGTGCCAGCAGTGTAGTGAGGGAGACCTACGAGCAGTACTTC. Translated, it gives CASSVVRETYEQYF.

This clonotype was seen at least ten times. The gene calls are TRBV19 and TRBJ2-7, with 12 bases matching TRBD2. CDR1 is LNHDA and CDR2 is SQIVND in the germline V gene (reference sequence). V lost 4 bases to trimming and J lost 2 bases; unmatched junction nucleotides: 3. The CDR3 is made up of 15 amino acids. The CDR3 loop is CASSTTSGGTYEQYF. The DNA of the CDR3 is TGTGCCAGTAGTACGACTAGCGGGGGAACCTACGAGCAGTACTTC.

This chain connects TRBV10-3 to TRBJ1-6; a weak D match, TRBD1 (5 bases). CDR1 and CDR2 (germline): ENHRY, SYGVKD. The CDR3 runs to 17 residues. The V and J ends lost 3 bases and 0 bases respectively, with 12 bases between them. The CDR3 here is CAISERQISSYNSPLHF. The CDR3 DNA sequence: TGTGCCATCAGTGAAAGACAGATTAGCTCCTATAATTCACCCCTCCACTTT.

The CDR3 region is CASSDPTSGSPGELFF. CDR3 in DNA: TGTGCCAGCAGTGATCCAACTAGCGGGAGCCCCGGGGAGCTGTTTTTT. The rearrangement joins TRBV25-1 to TRBJ2-2; TRBD2 matches 11 bases. The J segment lost 6 bases and the V segment lost 3 bases, leaving 6 bases of the junction unmatched. The germline CDR1 and CDR2 sequences are MGHDK and SYGVNS. The CDR3 length is 16 residues.

This clonotype appeared a few times. The rearrangement uses TRBV29-1 and TRBJ2-5, with unresolved D. Germline loops: CDR1 SQVTM, CDR2 ANQGSEA. The V end lost 4 bases, the J end lost 10 bases, and 4 bases lay between the germline ends. The CDR3 has 8 amino acids. The CDR3 protein is CSVGGQYF. The CDR3 DNA follows: TGCAGCGTTGGGGGCCAGTACTTC.

This clonotype was detected only a few times. The gene calls are TRBV4-2 and TRBJ2-2, with 8 bases aligning to TRBD2. The CDR3 has 17 residues. The germline gives CDR1 LGHNA, CDR2 YNFKEQ. Trimming removed 0 bases from V and 6 bases from J; junction bases left unmatched: 9. CDR3 DNA: TGTGCCAGCAGCCAAGATTCCCTAGCGGGTATCTCCGGGGAGCTGTTTTTT. The encoded protein is CASSQDSLAGISGELFF.

The V gene is TRBV5-1, the J gene TRBJ1-6; 9 positions match TRBD1. V shed 5 bases, J shed 7 bases, and the junction held 4 bases outside the gene matches. Per germline, CDR1 SGHRS and CDR2 YFSETQ. This CDR3 spans 14 amino acids. The CDR3 reads CASRQTGGNSPLHF. The CDR3 DNA follows: TGCGCCAGCAGGCAGACAGGGGGAAATTCACCCCTCCACTTT.

J is TRBJ1-2 and V is TRBV7-2; D unresolved. The V end lost 2 bases, the J end lost 3 bases, and 10 bases lay between the germline ends. Germline V gene lookup returns CDR1 SGHTA and CDR2 FQGNSA. The length of the CDR3 is 14 residues. The CDR3 DNA reads TGTGCCAGCAGCTTATCAGCAGGTCACTATGGCTACACCTTC. This translates into CASSLSAGHYGYTF.

This rearrangement joins TRBV7-6 to TRBJ2-1, with D maybe TRBD2 (5 bases). The CDR3 runs to 15 residues. V was trimmed by 5 bases and J by 3 bases, leaving 14 bases between them. CDR1 and CDR2 (germline): SGHVS, FNYEAQ. CDR3 bases: TGTGCCAGCAGCCGGGAAACTGGTAACTACAATGAGCAGTTCTTC. Amino acid sequence: CASSRETGNYNEQFF. The full variable domain, with the rest looked up from reference TRBV7-6 and TRBJ2-1, is GAGVSQSPRYKVTKRGQDVALRCDPISGHVSLYWYRQALGQGPEFLTYFNYEAQQDKSGLPNDRFSAERPEGSISTLTIQRTEQRDSAMYRCASSRETGNYNEQFFGPGTRLTVL.

As regards this clonotype: A clone one base away is much larger, so this may be a read error. The rearrangement joins TRBV5-1 to TRBJ2-7; the D gene is possibly TRBD2 (6 bases). V shed 4 bases and J shed 6 bases, with 14 bases lying between them. CDR1 and CDR2 from the germline V gene are SGHRS and YFSETQ. CDR3 length: 13 residues. The CDR3: CASSGLNLAEQYF. The CDR3 coding sequence is TGCGCCAGCAGCGGACTAAACCTCGCCGAGCAGTACTTC. Full variable domain (missing parts from reference TRBV5-1 and TRBJ2-7): KAGVTQTPRYLIKTRGQQVTLSCSPISGHRSVSWYQQTPGQGLQFLFEYFSETQRNKGNFPGRFSGRQFSNSRSEMNVSTLELGDSALYLCASSGLNLAEQYFGPGTRLTVT.

The chain combines TRBV11-1 with TRBJ1-2; D not certain. The V gene lost 2 bases and the J gene lost 6 bases, with 13 bases spanning the gap. This CDR3 has 14 amino acids. CDR1 SGHAT and CDR2 FQDESV come from the germline V gene (reference sequence). The CDR3 sequence: CASSLRARNDGYTF. CDR3 in DNA: TGTGCCAGCAGCTTAAGGGCGCGGAACGATGGCTACACCTTC.

This clonotype was counted ten times or more. The chain joins TRBV11-2 to TRBJ1-2; 7 bases fit TRBD1. Germline values: CDR1 SGHAT, CDR2 FQNNGV. This CDR3 comprises 16 residues. V shed 4 bases and J 0 bases; nucleotides not matched to a gene: 8. Written as DNA, the CDR3 is TGTGCCAGCAGCTCCCTCCGGGACAGACCTAACTATGGCTACACCTTC. This sequence encodes CASSSLRDRPNYGYTF.

This clonotype was observed many times. The rearrangement links TRBV5-1 to TRBJ1-1; D is unresolved. The V gene's germline CDR1 is SGHRS and CDR2 YFSETQ. Trimming cost V 7 bases and J 5 bases, with 21 bases left between them. This CDR3 is built from 15 residues. The CDR3 sequence is CASLWGPGRNTEAFF. CDR3 sequence (DNA): TGCGCCAGCCTGTGGGGTCCGGGCCGAAATACTGAAGCTTTCTTT.

V usage is TRBV10-3 and J usage is TRBJ2-3, with 9 bases matching TRBD2. Germline V gene lookup returns CDR1 ENHRY and CDR2 SYGVKD. This CDR3 is built from 16 residues. V shed 5 bases and J 5 bases; nucleotides not matched to a gene: 11. DNA for the CDR3: TGTGCCATCAGTCCCCACGCGGGGGGGCCAGGAGATACGCAGTATTTT. This codes for CAISPHAGGPGDTQYF.

Worth noting for this clonotype: This may arise from a read error, as a much more abundant clone is one base away. The rearrangement links TRBV29-1 to TRBJ2-3; the match to TRBD2 covers 10 bases. V gave up 7 bases and J gave up 6 bases; unmatched junction bases: 16. The length of the CDR3 is 16 residues. Germline loops: CDR1 SQVTM, CDR2 ANQGSEA. In DNA form, the CDR3 reads TGCAGCGCCAATTCTCGGCTAGCGGGAGTGGGGGATACGCAGTATTTT. Amino acids: CSANSRLAGVGDTQYF.

This clonotype was seen a handful of times. The V gene is TRBV5-6, the J gene TRBJ2-7, with D possibly TRBD2 on 5 matching bases. The CDR3 totals 13 residues. Trimming pared 0 bases from V and 7 bases from J, leaving 11 bases between. Germline V gives CDR1 SGHDT, CDR2 YYEEEE. CDR3: CASSLGPTGEQYF. In nucleotides, the CDR3 is TGTGCCAGCAGCTTGGGACCAACGGGGGAGCAGTACTTC.

Many counts were recorded for this clonotype. The gene calls are TRBV15 and TRBJ1-2; D unclear. This CDR3 spans 14 amino acids. V was trimmed by 0 bases and J by 7 bases, leaving 12 bases between them. Germline V CDR1 and CDR2: LNHNV, YYDKDF (reference sequence). The DNA for the CDR3 is TGTGCCACCAGCAGAGAGGAGGCAGGTTCTGGCTACACCTTC. Its protein is CATSREEAGSGYTF.

This clonotype has a handful of counts. The CDR3 nucleotides read TGTGCCTGGAGTACCCCGGGATACGAGCAGTACTTC. This encodes CAWSTPGYEQYF. V and J are TRBV30 and TRBJ2-7, with D maybe TRBD2 (5 bases). Germline values: CDR1 GTSNPN, CDR2 SVGIG (reference sequence). This CDR3 region has 12 residues. V lost 2 bases to trimming and J lost 4 bases, with 9 bases between them.

This clonotype was seen many times. The CDR3 DNA reads TGCGCCAGCAGCCAACCGGGACAGTTCACTGAAGCTTTCTTT. This translates into CASSQPGQFTEAFF. The chain is built from TRBV5-1 and TRBJ1-1, with 7 nucleotides matching TRBD1. The CDR3 contains 14 residues. Germline values: CDR1 SGHRS, CDR2 YFSETQ. J was trimmed by 4 bases and V by 4 bases; bases with no gene match: 7.

V is TRBV5-1 and J is TRBJ2-2, with 9 bases matching TRBD2. This CDR3 is built from 16 residues. Germline trimming cut 4 bases from V and 4 bases from J; bases unmatched to any gene: 8. The germline V gene encodes CDR1 SGHRS and CDR2 YFSETQ. The CDR3, as DNA: TGCGCCAGCAGCCGTAGGACTAGCGATGGCACCGGGGAGCTGTTTTTT. It is translated as CASSRRTSDGTGELFF. Using reference TRBV5-1 and TRBJ2-2 for the parts outside the CDR3, the full variable domain is KAGVTQTPRYLIKTRGQQVTLSCSPISGHRSVSWYQQTPGQGLQFLFEYFSETQRNKGNFPGRFSGRQFSNSRSEMNVSTLELGDSALYLCASSRRTSDGTGELFFGEGSRLTVL.

Notes on this clonotype: This sequence may be a read error, since a much larger clone differs from it by one base. The rearrangement joins TRBV7-2 to TRBJ1-2; D gene ambiguous. The CDR3 has 13 residues. Germline V gives CDR1 SGHTA, CDR2 FQGNSA. The CDR3 DNA reads as TGTGCCAGCAGCTTAGCCACGAACTGTGGCTACACCTTC. Amino acid sequence: CASSLATNCGYTF. Drawing the rest from reference TRBV7-2 and TRBJ1-2, the complete variable domain is GAGVSQSPSNKVTEKGKDVELRCDPISGHTALYWYRQSLGQGLEFLIYFQGNSAPDKSGLPSDRFSAERTGGSVSTLTIQRTQQEDSAVYLCASSLATNCGYTFGSGTRLTVV.

This clonotype has a handful of counts. The chain links TRBV7-9 to TRBJ2-5; 10 bases align to TRBD1. This CDR3 is 15 amino acids long. The V segment lost 5 bases and the J segment 3 bases; nucleotides outside the gene matches: 6. CDR1 and CDR2 from the germline V gene are SEHNR and FQNEAQ (reference sequence). The DNA for the CDR3 is TGTGCCAGCAGCAGACCCGGGACAGGGGAAGAGACCCAGTACTTC. Its translation: CASSRPGTGEETQYF.

The J gene is TRBJ2-6, the V gene TRBV6-5; D is unresolved. CDR1 and CDR2 from the germline V gene are MNHEY and SVGAGI. This CDR3 is built from 16 residues. Trimming pared 1 base from V and 0 bases from J, leaving 7 bases between. Written as DNA, the CDR3 is TGTGCCAGCAGTTACTTGGGTTTCTCTGGGGCCAACGTCCTGACTTTC. This encodes CASSYLGFSGANVLTF.

Points on this clonotype: At one of its ends the junction is not consistent with the germline gene, which may arise from a read error. The chain links TRBV19 to TRBJ2-3; 7 bases line up with TRBD1. The CDR3 totals 10 residues. Germline CDR1 reads LNHDA; CDR2 reads SQIVND (reference sequence). CDR3 in DNA: TGTGCCAGTAATTCTTCGAGGGGGCGTTTT. This codes for CASNSSRGRF. Combining the CDR3 with reference TRBV19 and TRBJ2-3 gives the whole variable domain DGGITQSPKYLFRKEGQNVTLSCEQNLNHDAMYWYRQDPGQGLRLIYYSQIVNDFQKGDIAEGYSVSREKKESFPLTVTSAQKNPTAFYLCASNSSRGRFGPGTRLTVL.